The clone carrying this TCR beta chain was seen only once. The data were taken from a study of shared clonotypes between healthy human individuals. Study as a whole: Every donor yielded three CD4 naive, three CD4 memory, two CD8 naive and one CD8 memory plate.

Method: immunoSEQ multiplex PCR; TCRdb's copy keeps in-frame clones and lacks some. The sample lists about 1,500,000 clones, about 96% occurring once. Donors were healthy HIV-negative adults without recently reported acute infections or vaccinations. Naive CD4+ cells were CD45RA-selected; the remaining cells were memory. The V gene's germline CDR1 is SEHNR and CDR2 FQNEAQ (reference sequence). Trimming took 7 bases from V and 1 from J, leaving 13 bases between them. The CDR3 sequence is 14 residues long. Sequencing was done on a sample of naive CD4+ T cells sorted from blood. This sample's subset: CD45RA+ positively selected. The chain has TRBV7-9 and TRBJ1-1, with D unresolved. The receptor's source is a man aged 25 to 40 in good health. The CDR3 bases are TGTGCCAGCATGGAGTCGGAGGGGAACACTGAAGCTTTCTTT. Residues: CASMESEGNTEAFF.